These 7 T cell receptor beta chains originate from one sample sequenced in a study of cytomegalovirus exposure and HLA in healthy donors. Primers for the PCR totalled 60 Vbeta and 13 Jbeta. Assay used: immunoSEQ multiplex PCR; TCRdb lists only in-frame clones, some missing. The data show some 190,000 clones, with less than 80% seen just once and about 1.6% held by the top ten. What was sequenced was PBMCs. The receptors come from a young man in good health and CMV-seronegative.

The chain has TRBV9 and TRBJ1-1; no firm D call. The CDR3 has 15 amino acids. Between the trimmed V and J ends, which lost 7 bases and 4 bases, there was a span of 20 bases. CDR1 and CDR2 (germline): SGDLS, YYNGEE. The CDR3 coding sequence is TGTGCCAGCGGACCCCCTACGTCTCGGGGCACTGAAGCTTTCTTT. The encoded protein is CASGPPTSRGTEAFF.

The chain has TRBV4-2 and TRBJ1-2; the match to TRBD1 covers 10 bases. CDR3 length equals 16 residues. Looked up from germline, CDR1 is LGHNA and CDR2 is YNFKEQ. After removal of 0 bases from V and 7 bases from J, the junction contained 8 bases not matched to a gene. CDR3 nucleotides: TGTGCCAGCAGCCAAGATACAGACAGGGGGCAAGGTGGCTACACCTTC. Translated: CASSQDTDRGQGGYTF.

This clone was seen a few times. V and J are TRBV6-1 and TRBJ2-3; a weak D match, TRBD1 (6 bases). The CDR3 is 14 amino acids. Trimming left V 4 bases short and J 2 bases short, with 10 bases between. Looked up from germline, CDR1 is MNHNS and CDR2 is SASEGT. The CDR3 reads CASSGGQPTDTQYF. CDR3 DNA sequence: TGTGCCAGCAGTGGAGGACAGCCCACAGATACGCAGTATTTT.

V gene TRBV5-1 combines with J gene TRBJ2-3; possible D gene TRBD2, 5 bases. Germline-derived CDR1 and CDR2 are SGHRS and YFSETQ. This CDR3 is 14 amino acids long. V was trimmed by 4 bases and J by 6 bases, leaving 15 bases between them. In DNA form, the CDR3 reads TGCGCCAGCAGCCCTAATGACGGCGGGGATACGCAGTATTTT. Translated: CASSPNDGGDTQYF.

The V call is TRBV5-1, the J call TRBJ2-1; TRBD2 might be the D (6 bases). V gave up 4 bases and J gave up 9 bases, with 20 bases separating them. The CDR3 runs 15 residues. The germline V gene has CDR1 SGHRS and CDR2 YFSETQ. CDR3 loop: CASSTGQGLLGEQFF. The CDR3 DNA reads TGCGCCAGCAGCACCGGACAAGGACTACTGGGTGAGCAGTTCTTC.

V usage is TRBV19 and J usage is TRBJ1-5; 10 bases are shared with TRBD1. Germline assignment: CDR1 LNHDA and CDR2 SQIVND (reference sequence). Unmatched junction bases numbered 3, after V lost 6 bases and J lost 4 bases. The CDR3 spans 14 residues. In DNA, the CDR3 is TGTGCCAGTAGAAGGGACAGGGGTAATCAGCCCCAGCATTTT. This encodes CASRRDRGNQPQHF.

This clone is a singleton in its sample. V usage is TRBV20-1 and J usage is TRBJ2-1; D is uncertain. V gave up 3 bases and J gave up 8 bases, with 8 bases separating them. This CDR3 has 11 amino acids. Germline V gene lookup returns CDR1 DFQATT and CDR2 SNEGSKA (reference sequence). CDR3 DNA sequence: TGCAGTGCTAGCCCTCTCGATGAGCAGTTCTTC. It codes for CSASPLDEQFF.